This record concerns one TCR beta chain sequence. The source of the sample is a study of blood T cell repertoires in COVID-19. The table came from immunoSEQ multiplex PCR; TCRdb's copy has only in-frame clones and leaves some out. The table records 380,000 or so clones, more than 75% of them present only once. Per germline, CDR1 LGHDT and CDR2 YNNKEL (reference sequence). The CDR3 spans 14 residues. Trimming cost V 3 bases and J 7 bases, with 13 bases left between them. The TCR sequence derives from a human donor with acute or convalescent COVID-19. The donor label of this sample is uncertain. The chain joins TRBV3-1 (or the pseudogene TRBV3-2) to TRBJ1-5; possible D gene TRBD1, 5 bases. Sequencing was carried out using peripheral blood. The CDR3 loop reads CASSHPGGGQPQHF. The CDR3 region has the DNA TGTGCCAGCAGCCACCCCGGGGGAGGGCAGCCCCAGCATTTT.